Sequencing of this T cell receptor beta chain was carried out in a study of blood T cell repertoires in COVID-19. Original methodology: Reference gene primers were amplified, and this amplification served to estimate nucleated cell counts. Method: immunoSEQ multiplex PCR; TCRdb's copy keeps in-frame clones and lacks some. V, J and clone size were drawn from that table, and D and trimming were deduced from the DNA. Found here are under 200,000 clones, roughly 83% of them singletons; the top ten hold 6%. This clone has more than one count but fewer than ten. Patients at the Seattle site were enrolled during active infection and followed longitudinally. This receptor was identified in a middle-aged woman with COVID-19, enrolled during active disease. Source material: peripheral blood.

As DNA, the CDR3 is TGTGCCAGCAGCGTGAGCGGGCTCCGCTCCTATAATTCACCCCTCCACTTT. This encodes CASSVSGLRSYNSPLHF. The genes are TRBV7-8 and TRBJ1-6; no clear D gene. The CDR3 spans 17 residues. The V gene lost 5 bases and the J gene lost 0 bases, with 14 bases spanning the gap. Germline V gene sequence: CDR1 SGHVS, CDR2 FQNEAQ.